These T cell receptor beta chains were read from a single sample in a study of cytomegalovirus exposure and HLA in healthy donors. The assay was immunoSEQ multiplex PCR, and TCRdb's table has in-frame clones only and misses some. The table includes about 360,000 clones, 75% to 90% detected once. The specimen was PBMCs. These receptors came from a woman between 18 and 30 years old in good health and CMV-seronegative. Both conserved end residues are part of each CDR3. The D gene is left open where the match is weak. Part of the rows lack a size; the others show once, few, many or a class for expanded clones.

V	J	size	D	CDR3	DNA
TRBV9	TRBJ1-5	.	.	CASSGGDWGNQPQHF	TGTGCCAGCAGCGGGGGAGATTGGGGCAATCAGCCCCAGCATTTT
TRBV28	TRBJ1-5	once	TRBD1	CASSSTGENQPQHF	TGTGCCAGCAGTTCGACAGGGGAGAATCAGCCCCAGCATTTT
TRBV28	TRBJ1-6	few	TRBD1	CASSLDREVSPLHF	TGTGCCAGCAGTTTGGACAGGGAGGTCTCACCCCTCCACTTT
TRBV2	TRBJ2-5	.	.	CASSEDSYGTQYF	TGTGCCAGCAGTGAAGATAGTTATGGGACCCAGTACTTC
TRBV7-9	TRBJ1-6	.	.	CASSLREGDSPLHF	TGTGCCAGCAGCTTACGGGAGGGGGATTCACCCCTCCACTTT
TRBV15	TRBJ2-5	.	.	CATSRQESGTQYF	TGTGCCACCAGCAGACAGGAGTCGGGAACCCAGTACTTC
TRBV5-1	TRBJ2-7	.	.	CASSRGSSYEQYF	TGCGCCAGCAGCCGCGGTAGCTCCTACGAGCAGTACTTC
TRBV13	TRBJ1-1	once	TRBD1	CASSSRTGRWSEAFF	TGTGCCAGCAGCTCCCGGACAGGGAGGTGGAGTGAAGCTTTCTTT
TRBV4-1	TRBJ2-3	.	TRBD2	CASSQGSSLAGGRDTQYF	TGCGCCAGCAGCCAAGGTTCCTCACTAGCGGGGGGGAGAGATACGCAGTATTTT
TRBV27	TRBJ2-7	.	TRBD1	CASSSWTGEHEQYF	TGTGCCAGCAGTAGTTGGACAGGGGAGCACGAGCAGTACTTC
TRBV18	TRBJ2-7	.	.	CASSSAYEQYF	TGTGCCAGCTCCTCCGCCTACGAGCAGTACTTC
TRBV5-1	TRBJ2-5	.	.	CASSSRPGKTQYF	TGCGCCAGCAGCTCCAGGCCGGGGAAGACCCAGTACTTC
TRBV9	TRBJ1-1	.	TRBD1	CASSSPPGTGVMNTEAFF	TGTGCCAGCAGCTCCCCTCCCGGGACAGGGGTTATGAACACTGAAGCTTTCTTT
TRBV5-1	TRBJ2-3	.	.	CASSLGQATDTQYF	TGCGCCAGCAGCTTGGGACAAGCCACAGATACGCAGTATTTT
TRBV2	TRBJ2-1	.	TRBD2	CASSPQSGRGYNEQFF	TGTGCCAGCAGTCCCCAAAGCGGGAGGGGCTACAATGAGCAGTTCTTC
TRBV19	TRBJ2-1	.	TRBD2	CASSIRKTSGDLYNEQFF	TGTGCCAGTAGTATCAGGAAGACTAGCGGGGATCTCTACAATGAGCAGTTCTTC
TRBV27	TRBJ1-2	.	.	CASSLTDGGLYGYTF	TGTGCCAGCAGTTTAACGGACGGGGGGCTCTATGGCTACACCTTC
TRBV10-2	TRBJ2-7	.	TRBD1	CASSVLGTGSDEQYF	TGCGCCAGCAGTGTCTTGGGGACAGGGAGCGACGAGCAGTACTTC
TRBV6-5	TRBJ1-2	.	TRBD1	CASSYSDRGDGYTF	TGTGCCAGCAGTTACTCGGACAGGGGGGATGGCTACACCTTC
TRBV28	TRBJ1-1	.	TRBD1	CAILTGANTEAFF	TGTGCCATCCTGACAGGGGCGAACACTGAAGCTTTCTTT
TRBV7-8	TRBJ2-3	.	.	CASSLGQASTQYF	TGTGCCAGCAGCTTGGGCCAGGCCAGTACGCAGTATTTT
TRBV2	TRBJ2-1	.	TRBD2	CASSEAGLAGVAYNEQFF	TGTGCCAGCAGTGAAGCGGGACTAGCGGGAGTCGCCTACAATGAGCAGTTCTTC
TRBV5-1	TRBJ2-3	.	.	CASSSAGGTDTQYF	TGCGCCAGCAGCTCGGCCGGGGGCACAGATACGCAGTATTTT
TRBV29-1	TRBJ2-3	.	TRBD2	CSVASGGTLPFTDTQYF	TGCAGCGTTGCTAGCGGGGGGACCCTTCCTTTCACAGATACGCAGTATTTT
TRBV7-9	TRBJ2-2	once	.	CASSLGRMSTGELFF	TGTGCCAGCAGCTTAGGGCGGATGAGCACCGGGGAGCTGTTTTTT
TRBV13	TRBJ1-1	.	TRBD1	CASSPGQGEAFF	TGTGCCAGCAGCCCGGGACAGGGAGAGGCTTTCTTT
TRBV6-1	TRBJ2-2	.	.	CASSELRLSGELFF	TGTGCCAGCAGTGAACTCCGACTAAGCGGGGAGCTGTTTTTT
TRBV28	TRBJ2-3	.	TRBD2	CASSSPTAGVGDTQYF	TGTGCCAGCAGTTCCCCCACGGCGGGAGTGGGTGATACGCAGTATTTT
TRBV7-9	TRBJ2-7	.	.	CASSLDPHYEQYF	TGTGCCAGCAGCTTAGATCCCCACTACGAGCAGTACTTC
TRBV19	TRBJ1-5	few	.	CASSLRGFSNQPQHF	TGTGCCAGTAGTTTGAGGGGGTTCAGCAATCAGCCCCAGCATTTT
TRBV12-5	TRBJ1-1	few	.	CASGLDGYTEAFF	TGTGCTAGTGGTTTGGACGGGTACACTGAAGCTTTCTTT
TRBV30	TRBJ1-2	few	.	CAGGPEGYGYTF	TGTGCCGGCGGGCCGGAGGGATATGGCTACACCTTC
TRBV19	TRBJ2-7	.	TRBD1	CASSDVGQGAWEQYF	TGTGCCAGTAGTGACGTGGGACAGGGGGCGTGGGAGCAGTACTTC
TRBV6-5	TRBJ2-7	.	.	CASSLGQPYEQYF	TGTGCCAGCAGCCTCGGACAGCCCTACGAGCAGTACTTC
TRBV4-2	TRBJ2-2	.	TRBD2	CASSQETSGGSGELFF	TGTGCCAGCAGCCAAGAAACATCGGGAGGTTCCGGGGAGCTGTTTTTT
TRBV28	TRBJ1-2	.	.	CASSLPQGSYGYTF	TGTGCCAGCAGTTTACCGCAGGGGTCCTATGGCTACACCTTC
TRBV28	TRBJ2-5	.	TRBD1	CASSLRDRQETQYF	TGTGCCAGCAGTTTAAGGGACAGGCAAGAGACCCAGTACTTC
TRBV5-6	TRBJ2-7	.	TRBD1	CASSWTGGEYEQYF	TGTGCCAGCAGCTGGACAGGTGGAGAGTACGAGCAGTACTTC
TRBV6-6	TRBJ2-1	.	TRBD2	CASSHQAGGPYNEQFF	TGTGCCAGCAGTCACCAAGCGGGAGGGCCTTACAATGAGCAGTTCTTC
TRBV7-8	TRBJ2-1	.	TRBD1	CASSLARTGGNEQFF	TGTGCCAGCAGCTTAGCTCGGACAGGGGGCAATGAGCAGTTCTTC